Shown below are 30 T cell receptor beta chains from a single sample sequenced in a study of CXCR3-negative and CXCR3-positive naive CD8 T cells. The TRB libraries of cDNA were built by UMI-labeled 5' RACE. TCRdb processed the 5' RACE reads again and assigns one entry to each CDR3 protein, with no DNA. There are about 43,000 distinct CDR3 sequences in the sample, with roughly 14% held by the top ten. Sequences were obtained from memory CD8+ T cells from blood. The receptor set was obtained from a human donor in good health. Some clones in this sample may be carry-over from other donors' samples.

V gene TRBV6-2 or TRBV6-3 combines with J gene TRBJ2-5; TCRdb's D gene call, TRBD2, goes unchecked for lack of DNA. The CDR3 extends over 13 amino acids. Germline CDR1 reads MNHEY; CDR2 reads SVGEGT. The CDR3 sequence: CASSLSEEETQYF.

The chain combines TRBV29-1 with TRBJ2-5; TCRdb reports TRBD1, a call that lacks DNA to check it against. The CDR3 totals 13 residues. Germline V gene lookup returns CDR1 SQVTM and CDR2 ANQGSEA. The CDR3 loop is CSVVGHVGETQYF.

The J gene is TRBJ2-7, the V gene TRBV6-5; without DNA, the TCRdb call of TRBD1 cannot be checked. The CDR3 sequence is 15 residues long. The germline V gene has CDR1 MNHEY and CDR2 SVGAGI. CDR3 sequence: CASSYLGQGSGEQYF.

This chain links TRBV4-1 with TRBJ2-1; absent DNA, TCRdb's TRBD1 call cannot be checked. Germline CDR1 MGHRA, CDR2 YSYEKL. The CDR3 contains 15 residues. CDR3 sequence reads: CASSRRDSQNNEQFF.

V usage is TRBV12-3 or TRBV12-4 and J usage is TRBJ1-6; the TCRdb call, TRBD1, lacks DNA for checking. This CDR3 spans 15 amino acids. CDR3 in amino acids: CASRAGTGANSPLHF.

CDR3 sequence reads: CSVQIGLKAYNEQFF. The chain couples TRBV29-1 to TRBJ2-7; TCRdb indicates TRBD2, and absent DNA this call remains unverified. The CDR3 contains 15 residues. Per the germline V gene, CDR1 is SQVTM and CDR2 is ANQGSEA.

This chain joins TRBV5-1 and TRBJ2-2. Germline V gene lookup returns CDR1 SGHRS and CDR2 YFSETQ. The length of the CDR3 is 15 residues. CDR3: CASSLVRLNTGELFF. The whole variable domain, remainder taken from reference TRBV5-1 and TRBJ2-2, is KAGVTQTPRYLIKTRGQQVTLSCSPISGHRSVSWYQQTPGQGLQFLFEYFSETQRNKGNFPGRFSGRQFSNSRSEMNVSTLELGDSALYLCASSLVRLNTGELFFGEGSRLTVL.

The chain carries TRBV6-2 or TRBV6-3 and TRBJ2-1; there is no DNA to check the TCRdb D call of TRBD1. Germline CDR1 is MNHEY and CDR2 is SVGEGT. The CDR3 consists of 14 residues. CDR3 sequence reads: CASSYPDRYNEQFF.

The chain has TRBV28 and TRBJ2-1; no DNA is available, so the TRBD2 call from TCRdb remains unchecked. Per the germline V gene, CDR1 is MDHEN and CDR2 is SYDVKM. The CDR3 loop spans 15 amino acids. The CDR3 sequence: CASSWTPTSYNEQFF.

This chain links TRBV11-2 with TRBJ1-1; TCRdb proposes TRBD1, but this gene call is untestable without DNA. The CDR3 sequence is 12 residues long. Germline CDR1 reads SGHAT; CDR2 reads FQNNGV. CDR3 sequence: CASSLGGQEAFF.

The V and J genes are TRBV20-1 and TRBJ2-5; TCRdb outputs TRBD1, but without DNA this stays unchecked. The CDR3 extends over 15 amino acids. Germline V CDR1 and CDR2: DFQATT, SNEGSKA (reference sequence). The CDR3 reads CSARRGQEERETQYF.

This sequence joins TRBV29-1 and TRBJ1-2; TCRdb lists TRBD1, though no DNA is available to test this call. Germline V gene data show CDR1 as SQVTM and CDR2 as ANQGSEA. The CDR3 runs to 12 residues. The CDR3 sequence is CSVETEDYGYTF. Full variable domain (rest looked up from reference TRBV29-1 and TRBJ1-2): SAVISQKPSRDICQRGTSLTIQCQVDSQVTMMFWYRQQPGQSLTLIATANQGSEATYESGFVIDKFPISRPNLTFSTLTVSNMSPEDSSIYLCSVETEDYGYTFGSGTRLTVV.

V usage is TRBV7-7 and J usage is TRBJ2-2; TCRdb proposes TRBD1, but this gene call is untestable without DNA. Per the germline V gene, CDR1 is SSHAT and CDR2 is FNYEAQ (reference sequence). The CDR3 covers 13 residues. The CDR3 spells CASSPGGTGELFF.

The chain links TRBV19 to TRBJ2-5; with no DNA, the TCRdb D assignment of TRBD1 cannot be verified. Germline CDR1 is LNHDA and CDR2 is SQIVND (reference sequence). This CDR3 region has 16 residues. The CDR3 protein is CASSIFLGHLQETQYF.

The J gene is TRBJ2-7, the V gene TRBV19. Germline-derived CDR1 and CDR2 are LNHDA and SQIVND (reference sequence). The CDR3 is 14 amino acids. The chain's CDR3 is CASSASGSSYEQYF.

The rearrangement joins TRBV27 to TRBJ1-2. This CDR3 comprises 13 residues. In germline, CDR1 is MNHEY, CDR2 SMNVEV (reference sequence). CDR3 region: CASSLYNGYGYTF.

The rearrangement joins TRBV5-1 to TRBJ2-7; TCRdb lists TRBD1, though no DNA is available to test this call. Germline V gene lookup returns CDR1 SGHRS and CDR2 YFSETQ. The length of the CDR3 is 14 residues. The CDR3: CASSLGQGIYEQYF.

The CDR3 spells CASSPPHTDTQYF. The V gene is TRBV5-5, the J gene TRBJ2-3. Germline V gives CDR1 SGHKS, CDR2 YYEKEE (reference sequence). CDR3 length equals 13 residues.

Considering frequency, this clonotype is medium-sized. The rearrangement joins TRBV7-6 to TRBJ1-1. The CDR3 contains 16 residues. Looked up from germline, CDR1 is SGHVS and CDR2 is FNYEAQ. This CDR3 reads CASSYSNRVMNTEAFF.

The V and J genes are TRBV29-1 and TRBJ2-1; TCRdb's D gene call, TRBD2, goes unchecked for lack of DNA. Germline loops: CDR1 SQVTM, CDR2 ANQGSEA. This CDR3 contains 15 residues. The chain's CDR3 is CSVTFASGIRDEQFF.

This sequence joins TRBV5-4 and TRBJ1-2; the D gene TCRdb calls, TRBD1, cannot be checked with no DNA. CDR3 size: 14 residues. From germline, CDR1 is SGHNT and CDR2 YYREEE (reference sequence). This CDR3 reads CASSLAPGFSGYTF.

This chain uses TRBV5-1 with TRBJ1-4; TCRdb designates TRBD1, a call that cannot be tested without DNA. The CDR3 consists of 14 residues. The germline gives CDR1 SGHRS, CDR2 YFSETQ. CDR3 in amino acids: CASSLAGGNEKLFF.

This chain links TRBV6-5 with TRBJ2-1; the TRBD2 assignment by TCRdb is unverifiable without DNA. The germline CDR1 and CDR2 sequences are MNHEY and SVGAGI. This CDR3 has 17 residues. The CDR3: CASRPTAGTSGYNEQFF.

The chain recombines TRBV29-1 with TRBJ2-1; TCRdb reports TRBD1, a call that lacks DNA to check it against. The CDR3 is 15 residues long. Per germline, CDR1 SQVTM and CDR2 ANQGSEA. The CDR3 loop is CSVEAGADFTDEQFF.

The rearrangement uses TRBV6-6 and TRBJ2-7; TCRdb's D call of TRBD2 is untestable without DNA. Germline assignment: CDR1 MNHNY and CDR2 SVGAGI (reference sequence). The CDR3 loop spans 13 amino acids. CDR3 region: CASTLGTSYEQYF.

The chain joins TRBV28 to TRBJ2-7. Germline V lookup: CDR1 MDHEN, CDR2 SYDVKM. The CDR3 length is 14 residues. CDR3 sequence reads: CASSLRDTTYEQYF.

The rearrangement uses TRBV7-2 and TRBJ2-7; TCRdb designates TRBD2, a call that cannot be tested without DNA. There are 15 residues in the CDR3. CDR1 and CDR2 from the germline V gene are SGHTA and FQGNSA. The CDR3 protein is CASSQLLAGGYEQYF.

The V gene is TRBV29-1, the J gene TRBJ2-5; TCRdb selects TRBD1, and the lack of DNA leaves this call unchecked. Germline lookup yields CDR1 SQVTM and CDR2 ANQGSEA. The CDR3 runs 12 residues. CDR3 in amino acids: CSVVGQGETQYF. The full variable domain, in which reference TRBV29-1 and TRBJ2-5 provide the parts outside the CDR3, is SAVISQKPSRDICQRGTSLTIQCQVDSQVTMMFWYRQQPGQSLTLIATANQGSEATYESGFVIDKFPISRPNLTFSTLTVSNMSPEDSSIYLCSVVGQGETQYFGPGTRLLVL.

Here the CDR3 reads CSVPPGGASYNEQFF. The rearrangement joins TRBV29-1 to TRBJ2-1; TCRdb proposes TRBD1, but this gene call is untestable without DNA. This CDR3 is built from 15 residues. Germline loops: CDR1 SQVTM, CDR2 ANQGSEA.

The chain links TRBV4-2 to TRBJ2-1; checking the TCRdb D call of TRBD2 is not possible without DNA. Germline values: CDR1 LGHNA, CDR2 YNFKEQ. The CDR3 contains 15 residues. The CDR3 loop is CASSQGLAGEDEQFF.